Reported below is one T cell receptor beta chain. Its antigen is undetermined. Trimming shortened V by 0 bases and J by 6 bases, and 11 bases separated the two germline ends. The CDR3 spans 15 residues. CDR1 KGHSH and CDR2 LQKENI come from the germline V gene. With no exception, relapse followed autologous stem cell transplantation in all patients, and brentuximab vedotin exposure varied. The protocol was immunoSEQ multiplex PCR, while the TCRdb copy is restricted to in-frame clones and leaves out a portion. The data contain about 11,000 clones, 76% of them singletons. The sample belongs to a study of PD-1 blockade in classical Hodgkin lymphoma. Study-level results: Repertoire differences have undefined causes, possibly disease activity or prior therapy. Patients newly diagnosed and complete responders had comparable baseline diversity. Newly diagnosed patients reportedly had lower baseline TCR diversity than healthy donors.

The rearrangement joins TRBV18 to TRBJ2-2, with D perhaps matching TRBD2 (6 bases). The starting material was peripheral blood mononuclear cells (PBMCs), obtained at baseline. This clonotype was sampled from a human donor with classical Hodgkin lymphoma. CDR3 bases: TGTGCCAGCTCACCACCGCAGGGAGGTGCCGGGGAGCTGTTTTTT. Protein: CASSPPQGGAGELFF.